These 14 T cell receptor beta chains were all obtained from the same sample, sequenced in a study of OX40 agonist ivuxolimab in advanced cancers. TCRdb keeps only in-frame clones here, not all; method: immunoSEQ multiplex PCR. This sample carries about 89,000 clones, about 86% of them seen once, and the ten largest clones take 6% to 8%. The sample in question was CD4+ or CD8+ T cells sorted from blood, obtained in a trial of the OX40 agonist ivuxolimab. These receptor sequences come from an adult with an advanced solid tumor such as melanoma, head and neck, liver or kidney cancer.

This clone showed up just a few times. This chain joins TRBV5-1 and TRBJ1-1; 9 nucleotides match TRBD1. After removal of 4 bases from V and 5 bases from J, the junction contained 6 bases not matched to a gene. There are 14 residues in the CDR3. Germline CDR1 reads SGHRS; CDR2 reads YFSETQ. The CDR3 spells CASSVDRGITEAFF. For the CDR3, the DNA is TGCGCCAGCAGCGTGGACAGGGGTATTACTGAAGCTTTCTTT.

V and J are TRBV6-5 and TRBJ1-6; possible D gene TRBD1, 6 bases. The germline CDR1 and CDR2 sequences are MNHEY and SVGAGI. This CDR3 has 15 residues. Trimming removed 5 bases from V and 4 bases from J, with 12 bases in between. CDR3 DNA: TGTGCCAGCAGTCCCCGGGGGCAGTATAATTCACCCCTCCACTTT. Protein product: CASSPRGQYNSPLHF.

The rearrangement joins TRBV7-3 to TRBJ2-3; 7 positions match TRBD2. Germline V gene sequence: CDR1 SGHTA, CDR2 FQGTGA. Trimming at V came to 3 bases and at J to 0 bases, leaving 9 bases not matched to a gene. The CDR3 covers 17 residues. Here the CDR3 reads CASSLGTAGSSTDTQYF. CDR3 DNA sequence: TGTGCCAGCAGCTTGGGTACAGCGGGGTCTAGCACAGATACGCAGTATTTT.

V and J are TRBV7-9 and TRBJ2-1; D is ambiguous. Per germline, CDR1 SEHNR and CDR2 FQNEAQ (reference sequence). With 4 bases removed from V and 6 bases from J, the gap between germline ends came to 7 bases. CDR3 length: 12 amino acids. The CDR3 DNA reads TGTGCCAGCAGCTCAGGTGGCAATGAGCAGTTCTTC. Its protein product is CASSSGGNEQFF. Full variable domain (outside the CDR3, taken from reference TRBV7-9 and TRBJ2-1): DTGVSQNPRHKITKRGQNVTFRCDPISEHNRLYWYRQTLGQGPEFLTYFQNEAQLEKSRLLSDRFSAERPKGSFSTLEIQRTEQGDSAMYLCASSSGGNEQFFGPGTRLTVL.

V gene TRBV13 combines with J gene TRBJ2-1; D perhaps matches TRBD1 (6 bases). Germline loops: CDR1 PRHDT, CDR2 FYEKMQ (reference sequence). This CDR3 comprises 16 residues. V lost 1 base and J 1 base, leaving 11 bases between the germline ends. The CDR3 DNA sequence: TGTGCCAGCAGCTTAGTGGCAGGGGATTCCTACAATGAGCAGTTCTTC. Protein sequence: CASSLVAGDSYNEQFF. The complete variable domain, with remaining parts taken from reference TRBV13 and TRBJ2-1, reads AAGVIQSPRHLIKEKRETATLKCYPIPRHDTVYWYQQGPGQDPQFLISFYEKMQSDKGSIPDRFSAQQFSDYHSELNMSSLELGDSALYFCASSLVAGDSYNEQFFGPGTRLTVL.

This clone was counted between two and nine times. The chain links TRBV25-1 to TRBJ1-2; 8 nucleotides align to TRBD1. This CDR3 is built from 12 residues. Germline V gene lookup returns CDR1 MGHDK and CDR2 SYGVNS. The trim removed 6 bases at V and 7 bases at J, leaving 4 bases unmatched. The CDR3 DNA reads TGTGCCAGCAGGACAGGGGATCGTGGCTACACCTTC. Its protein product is CASRTGDRGYTF.

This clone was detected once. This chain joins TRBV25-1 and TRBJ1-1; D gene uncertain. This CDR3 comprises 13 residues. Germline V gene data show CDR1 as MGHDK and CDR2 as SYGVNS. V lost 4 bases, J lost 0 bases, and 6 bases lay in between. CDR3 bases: TGTGCCAGCAGTGGGAGAATGAACACTGAAGCTTTCTTT. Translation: CASSGRMNTEAFF. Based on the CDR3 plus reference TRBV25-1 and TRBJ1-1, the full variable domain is EADIYQTPRYLVIGTGKKITLECSQTMGHDKMYWYQQDPGMELHLIHYSYGVNSTEKGDLSSESTVSRIRTEHFPLTLESARPSHTSQYLCASSGRMNTEAFFGQGTRLTVV.

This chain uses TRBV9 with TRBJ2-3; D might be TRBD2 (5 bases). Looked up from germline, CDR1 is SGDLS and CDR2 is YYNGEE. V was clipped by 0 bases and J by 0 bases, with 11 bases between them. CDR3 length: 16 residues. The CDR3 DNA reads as TGTGCCAGCAGCGTAGGACTACGGTCTAGCACAGATACGCAGTATTTT. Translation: CASSVGLRSSTDTQYF.

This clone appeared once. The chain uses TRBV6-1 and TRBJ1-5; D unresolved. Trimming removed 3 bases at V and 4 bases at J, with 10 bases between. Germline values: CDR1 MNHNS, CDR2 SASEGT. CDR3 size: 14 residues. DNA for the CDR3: TGTGCCAGCAGTGATGGACTGTTGAATCAGCCCCAGCATTTT. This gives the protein CASSDGLLNQPQHF.

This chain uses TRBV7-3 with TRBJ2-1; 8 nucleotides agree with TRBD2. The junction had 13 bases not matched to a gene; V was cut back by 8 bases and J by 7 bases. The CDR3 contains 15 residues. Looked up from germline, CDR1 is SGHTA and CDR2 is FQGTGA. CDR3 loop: CASAFGGARGNEQFF. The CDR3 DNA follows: TGTGCCAGCGCGTTCGGGGGGGCGCGAGGGAATGAGCAGTTCTTC.

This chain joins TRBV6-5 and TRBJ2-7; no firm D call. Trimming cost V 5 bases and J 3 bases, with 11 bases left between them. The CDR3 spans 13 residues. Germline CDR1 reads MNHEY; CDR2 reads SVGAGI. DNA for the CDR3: TGTGCCAGCAGTCCGGGTCCGGACTACGAGCAGTACTTC. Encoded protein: CASSPGPDYEQYF.

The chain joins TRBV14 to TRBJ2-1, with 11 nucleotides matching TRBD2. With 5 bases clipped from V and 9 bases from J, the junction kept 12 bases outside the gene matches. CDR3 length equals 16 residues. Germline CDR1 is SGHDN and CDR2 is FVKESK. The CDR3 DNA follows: TGTGCCAGCAGCTCCAGACTAGCGGGAAGGGGGGGTGAGCAGTTCTTC. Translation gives CASSSRLAGRGGEQFF. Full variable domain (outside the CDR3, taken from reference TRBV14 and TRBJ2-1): EAGVTQFPSHSVIEKGQTVTLRCDPISGHDNLYWYRRVMGKEIKFLLHFVKESKQDESGMPNNRFLAERTGGTYSTLKVQPAELEDSGVYFCASSSRLAGRGGEQFFGPGTRLTVL.

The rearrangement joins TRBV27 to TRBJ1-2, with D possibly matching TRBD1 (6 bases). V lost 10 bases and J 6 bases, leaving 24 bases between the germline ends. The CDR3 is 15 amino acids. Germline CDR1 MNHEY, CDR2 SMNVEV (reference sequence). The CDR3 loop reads CATRPGTGSRHGYTF. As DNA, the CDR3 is TGTGCCACCCGGCCCGGCACAGGGTCGAGGCATGGCTACACCTTC.

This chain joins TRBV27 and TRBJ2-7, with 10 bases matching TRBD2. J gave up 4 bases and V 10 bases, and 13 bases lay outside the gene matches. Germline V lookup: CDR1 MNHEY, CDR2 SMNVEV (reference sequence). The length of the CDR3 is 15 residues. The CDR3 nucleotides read TGTGCCACCGCATCGCGGTCTAGCGGGAGTTACGAGCAGTACTTC. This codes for CATASRSSGSYEQYF.